This T cell receptor (beta chain) emerged from a study of shared clonotypes between healthy human individuals. Study-level background: A couple of women and a few men aged 18 to 49 made up the donors. Study-wide findings and caveats: Generation probability values for non-shared clonotypes were lower than those for clonotypes shared by all four donors.

It was CD45RO-negative cells, positively selected for CCR7, that made up naive CD8 cells, with terminally differentiated effector memory CD45RA+ cells excluded. In the authors' workflow: Junction-only sequences without quality scores were provided by ImmunoSEQ, so filtering was different. Using immunoSEQ multiplex PCR, the repertoire was profiled, and TCRdb retains in-frame clones only, with some absent. V and J calls and clone size follow that table, whereas D and trimming were derived from the DNA. The table includes about 580,000 clones, roughly 98% detected once. The CDR3 spans 13 residues. The V end was cut by 3 bases, the J end by 5 bases, with 8 bases between. Germline CDR1 reads SGHRS; CDR2 reads YFSETQ. Note on this clone: The antigen remains undetermined.

Sequencing input: naive CD8+ T cells sorted from blood. The genes are TRBV5-1 and TRBJ2-2; D may be TRBD2 (5 bases). This sequence originates from a man aged 30 to 45 in good health. The CDR3 here is CASSSGGTGELFF. CDR3 bases: TGCGCCAGCAGCTCAGGAGGTACCGGGGAGCTGTTTTTT.